Listed below are T cell receptor beta chains from one sample, sequenced in a study of blood T cell repertoires in COVID-19. The repertoire was sequenced with immunoSEQ multiplex PCR; TCRdb's copy has only in-frame clones and lacks some. The data hold more than 250,000 clones, with roughly 85% observed a single time. The sequencing sample was made of PBMCs or T cells enriched from blood (not recorded which). The receptors were sampled from a woman between 25 and 40 years old who had recovered from COVID-19. CDR3s leave out the opening cysteine and the closing phenylalanine or tryptophan. Rows may omit the clone size; those that give it use once, few, many or a size class.

CDR3 protein: ASSYPGLAGVTGELF
V gene: TRBV6-2/TRBV6-3
clone size: NA
J gene: TRBJ2-2

CDR3 protein: ASSLRGEGAASPLH
V gene: TRBV27
clone size: NA
J gene: TRBJ1-6

CDR3 protein: ASSPKSPLAGGPSEQF
V gene: TRBV7-3
clone size: NA
J gene: TRBJ2-1

CDR3 protein: AWTKGQGPINEKLF
V gene: TRBV30
clone size: NA
J gene: TRBJ1-4

CDR3 protein: ASSPRVGDTQY
V gene: TRBV11-2
clone size: NA
J gene: TRBJ2-3

CDR3 protein: ASTRTDNEKLF
V gene: TRBV25-1
clone size: NA
J gene: TRBJ1-4

CDR3 protein: ASSFRERVALH
V gene: TRBV27
clone size: NA
J gene: TRBJ1-6

CDR3 protein: ASSDRGYEQY
V gene: TRBV19
clone size: NA
J gene: TRBJ2-7

CDR3 protein: ASSTQGRAEAF
V gene: TRBV13
clone size: NA
J gene: TRBJ1-1

CDR3 protein: ASSPPSGVNEQY
V gene: TRBV18
clone size: few
J gene: TRBJ2-7

CDR3 protein: ASSLGVGGVNTEAF
V gene: TRBV5-1
clone size: NA
J gene: TRBJ1-1

CDR3 protein: ASSETGGSGANVLT
V gene: TRBV2
clone size: NA
J gene: TRBJ2-6

CDR3 protein: ASSARTGDTQY
V gene: TRBV7-2
clone size: NA
J gene: TRBJ2-3

CDR3 protein: ASRSDRAPWAF
V gene: TRBV7-9
clone size: NA
J gene: TRBJ1-1

CDR3 protein: SVGELGGETQY
V gene: TRBV29-1
clone size: NA
J gene: TRBJ2-5

CDR3 protein: ASERTGRLEANVLT
V gene: TRBV19
clone size: NA
J gene: TRBJ2-6

CDR3 protein: ASSWGRGDNYGYT
V gene: TRBV5-6
clone size: NA
J gene: TRBJ1-2

CDR3 protein: ASSYSSGVEAF
V gene: TRBV6-5
clone size: NA
J gene: TRBJ1-1

CDR3 protein: ASSLTSGGQHGEQY
V gene: TRBV5-1
clone size: once
J gene: TRBJ2-7

CDR3 protein: ASSQRAGLTDTQY
V gene: TRBV4-1
clone size: NA
J gene: TRBJ2-3

CDR3 protein: ASSAESLAGTANEKLF
V gene: TRBV9
clone size: few
J gene: TRBJ1-4

CDR3 protein: ASWSGNSGNTIY
V gene: TRBV5-5
clone size: NA
J gene: TRBJ1-3

CDR3 protein: AWRITGGAGSGYT
V gene: TRBV30
clone size: NA
J gene: TRBJ1-2

CDR3 protein: ASSSQGPPKEQY
V gene: TRBV25-1
clone size: NA
J gene: TRBJ2-7

CDR3 protein: ASSAPEGVLNTEAF
V gene: TRBV2
clone size: NA
J gene: TRBJ1-1

CDR3 protein: ASSLYSGGGATYEQY
V gene: TRBV5-6
clone size: once
J gene: TRBJ2-7

CDR3 protein: ATSRDDHRGHGYT
V gene: TRBV15
clone size: NA
J gene: TRBJ1-2